One sample yielded the 32 T cell receptor beta chains listed below, sequenced in a study of CXCR3-negative and CXCR3-positive naive CD8 T cells. TRB cDNA libraries were made by UMI-labeled 5' RACE. TCRdb re-called the 5' RACE reads, yielding one record per CDR3 amino acid sequence without DNA. In all, the sample yields 45,000 to 60,000 distinct CDR3 sequences. The material sequenced was naive CXCR3- CD8+ T cells from blood. Subset indicated: CD45RO-CCR7+CD27+CD95- naive CD8+ T cells lacking CXCR3 (TNR3-). These receptor sequences come from a human donor in good health. Some clones in this sample may be carry-over from other donors' samples.

The J gene is TRBJ2-5, the V gene TRBV7-6; there is no DNA to check the TCRdb D call of TRBD1. This CDR3 has 15 residues. Germline V gives CDR1 SGHVS, CDR2 FNYEAQ. The CDR3 here is CASSFHRGEGETQYF.

The V gene is TRBV4-3, the J gene TRBJ1-5. The CDR3 runs 13 residues. Germline CDR1 LGHNA, CDR2 YSLEER. CDR3 protein: CASSQGYNQPQHF.

The V call is TRBV29-1, the J call TRBJ1-2; the TCRdb call, TRBD1, lacks DNA for checking. CDR1 is SQVTM and CDR2 is ANQGSEA in the germline V gene. The CDR3 totals 13 residues. CDR3 sequence: CSAEGQENYGYTF.

This chain links TRBV6-4 with TRBJ2-1; as DNA is missing, the TRBD2 call by TCRdb cannot be tested. CDR3 length: 14 residues. Germline V gives CDR1 MRHNA, CDR2 SNTAGT. The CDR3: CASKGDREGDEQFF.

The chain has TRBV2 and TRBJ2-7. CDR1 is SNHLY and CDR2 is FYNNEI in the germline V gene. The CDR3 covers 15 residues. CDR3 loop: CASSEAEVDRYEQYF.

Here the CDR3 reads CASSMSGNEQYF. The genes are TRBV5-1 and TRBJ2-7. This CDR3 has 12 residues. Germline CDR1 reads SGHRS; CDR2 reads YFSETQ.

CDR3 protein: CASSSYRDWETQYF. This chain uses TRBV21-1 with TRBJ2-5; TCRdb names TRBD1, which stays unverified in the absence of DNA. TRBV21-1 is flagged as a pseudogene. This CDR3 contains 14 residues.

This rearrangement joins TRBV25-1 to TRBJ2-3; TCRdb lists TRBD1, though no DNA is available to test this call. CDR1 MGHDK and CDR2 SYGVNS come from the germline V gene. The CDR3 runs to 15 residues. CDR3 sequence: CASSNGTGSTDTQYF. The variable domain in full, with the rest retrieved from reference TRBV25-1 and TRBJ2-3, is EADIYQTPRYLVIGTGKKITLECSQTMGHDKMYWYQQDPGMELHLIHYSYGVNSTEKGDLSSESTVSRIRTEHFPLTLESARPSHTSQYLCASSNGTGSTDTQYFGPGTRLTVL.

The chain uses TRBV12-3 or TRBV12-4 and TRBJ2-7; TCRdb's D call, TRBD1, is unchecked because there is no DNA. This CDR3 is built from 14 residues. The CDR3 loop reads CASSFWGPSYEQYF.

The chain combines TRBV6-5 with TRBJ2-1; TCRdb indicates TRBD2, and absent DNA this call remains unverified. This CDR3 spans 16 amino acids. Germline CDR1 is MNHEY and CDR2 is SVGAGI. The CDR3 spells CASSQPERGSDNEQFF.

The chain joins TRBV20-1 to TRBJ2-2; TCRdb's assignment of TRBD1 cannot be checked, as there is no DNA. The V gene's germline CDR1 is DFQATT and CDR2 SNEGSKA (reference sequence). There are 14 residues in the CDR3. CDR3 loop: CSALGQGGTGELFF.

The chain couples TRBV7-9 to TRBJ1-5. Germline V gives CDR1 SEHNR, CDR2 FQNEAQ (reference sequence). This CDR3 contains 15 residues. This CDR3 reads CASSPDWTSNQPQHF.

The chain combines TRBV20-1 with TRBJ2-7; the TCRdb call, TRBD1, lacks DNA for checking. The CDR3 totals 14 residues. Germline assignment: CDR1 DFQATT and CDR2 SNEGSKA (reference sequence). This CDR3 is CSARAGDRGYEQYF.

The chain carries TRBV20-1 and TRBJ1-1. Germline V gene sequence: CDR1 DFQATT, CDR2 SNEGSKA (reference sequence). This CDR3 has 14 amino acids. The CDR3 region is CSARPPGLYTEAFF.

The chain joins TRBV28 to TRBJ2-1; as DNA is missing, the TRBD1 call by TCRdb cannot be tested. The V gene's germline CDR1 is MDHEN and CDR2 SYDVKM. The CDR3 has 15 residues. The CDR3: CASSFGDSSYNEQFF.

This chain uses TRBV12-3 or TRBV12-4 with TRBJ2-1; TCRdb designates TRBD1, a call that cannot be tested without DNA. This CDR3 contains 15 residues. CDR3 in amino acids: CASSSNPQGRNEQFF.

The rearrangement joins TRBV10-3 to TRBJ1-2; TCRdb outputs TRBD1, but without DNA this stays unchecked. The CDR3 covers 17 residues. Per the germline V gene, CDR1 is ENHRY and CDR2 is SYGVKD. CDR3 in amino acids: CAISDGTGGSTNYGYTF.

The rearrangement links TRBV27 to TRBJ2-1; the D gene TCRdb calls, TRBD1, cannot be checked with no DNA. In germline, CDR1 is MNHEY, CDR2 SMNVEV (reference sequence). The CDR3 runs to 16 residues. CDR3 sequence: CASSSWTGPEYNEQFF.

The chain recombines TRBV6-2 or TRBV6-3 with TRBJ2-7. The CDR3 has 14 amino acids. Germline CDR1 is MNHEY and CDR2 is SVGEGT. The CDR3 here is CAGSLQGATYEQYF.

This chain connects TRBV12-5 to TRBJ2-1; TCRdb's D gene call, TRBD2, goes unchecked for lack of DNA. Germline V gives CDR1 LGHNT, CDR2 FRNRAP. CDR3 length: 15 residues. CDR3 loop: CASVLIAGGPYEQFF.

The V call is TRBV5-5, the J call TRBJ1-1; TCRdb's assignment of TRBD1 cannot be checked, as there is no DNA. Germline V lookup: CDR1 SGHKS, CDR2 YYEKEE (reference sequence). This CDR3 has 16 residues. The CDR3 is CASSSPGQDPVTEAFF.

The chain links TRBV30 to TRBJ1-1. This CDR3 is 13 amino acids long. Germline CDR1 GTSNPN, CDR2 SVGIG (reference sequence). CDR3 protein: CAWSVAGNTEAFF.

V usage is TRBV7-2 and J usage is TRBJ2-1. From germline, CDR1 is SGHTA and CDR2 FQGNSA. The CDR3 contains 12 residues. Here the CDR3 reads CASSLPYNEQFF.

The rearrangement joins TRBV23-1 to TRBJ2-1. TRBV23-1 is sorted into the ORF group, with uncertain function. The CDR3 contains 18 residues. The CDR3 here is CASSQSHGRRHSYNEQFF.

The chain links TRBV2 to TRBJ2-1; TCRdb indicates TRBD2, and absent DNA this call remains unverified. CDR1 is SNHLY and CDR2 is FYNNEI in the germline V gene. There are 16 residues in the CDR3. CDR3 protein: CASFWAALIRYNEQFF.

The CDR3 region is CASSEAQGARNEQFF. The chain uses TRBV2 and TRBJ2-1; the D call of TRBD1 rests on TCRdb alone, since no DNA is present to check it. The CDR3 spans 15 residues. The germline V gene has CDR1 SNHLY and CDR2 FYNNEI.

V gene TRBV15 combines with J gene TRBJ2-1; the D call of TRBD1 rests on TCRdb alone, since no DNA is present to check it. The CDR3 runs 12 residues. Germline-derived CDR1 and CDR2 are LNHNV and YYDKDF (reference sequence). This CDR3 is CATSGTDPREFF.

This chain links TRBV29-1 with TRBJ2-3; with no DNA, the TCRdb D assignment of TRBD2 cannot be verified. Germline CDR1 reads SQVTM; CDR2 reads ANQGSEA. This CDR3 spans 13 amino acids. This chain's CDR3 is CSIREGEVDTQYF.

This chain links TRBV2 with TRBJ2-7; TCRdb picks TRBD1, but there is no DNA to check that call. Germline CDR1 SNHLY, CDR2 FYNNEI. The CDR3 extends over 15 amino acids. CDR3 in amino acids: CASSDFLGQVDEQYF.

The chain uses TRBV28 and TRBJ2-1; TCRdb's D call, TRBD1, is unchecked because there is no DNA. CDR3 size: 20 residues. In germline, CDR1 is MDHEN, CDR2 SYDVKM. CDR3 amino acids: CASSQFGGPRTAASYNEQFF.

The chain recombines TRBV11-2 with TRBJ2-1; TCRdb names TRBD2, which stays unverified in the absence of DNA. CDR1 is SGHAT and CDR2 is FQNNGV in the germline V gene. This CDR3 is built from 20 residues. The CDR3 region is CASSYYSGGAVPSSYNEQFF.

The rearrangement uses TRBV29-1 and TRBJ2-7; the D call from TCRdb, TRBD2, cannot be confirmed without DNA. This CDR3 contains 16 residues. Germline V gene sequence: CDR1 SQVTM, CDR2 ANQGSEA. CDR3 sequence reads: CSVDSVGGGRSYEQYF.